These 5 T cell receptor beta chains were sequenced from one sample in a study of blood T cell repertoires in COVID-19. Data came from immunoSEQ multiplex PCR; TCRdb stores just in-frame clones and leaves some out. The sample carries about 25,000 clones, around 88% recorded once. Material: peripheral blood. Receptor source: a human donor with active COVID-19. The donor label of this sample is uncertain.

A few counts support this clone. V and J are TRBV7-9 and TRBJ2-2, with TRBD2 matching 10 bases. Germline CDR1 and CDR2: SEHNR and FQNEAQ (reference sequence). Unmatched junction bases numbered 13, after V lost 5 bases and J lost 10 bases. This CDR3 spans 16 amino acids. The CDR3 nucleotides are TGTGCCAGCAGCCTGAGGGCTAGCGGGAGATCATTGGAGCTGTTTTTT. Translating it yields CASSLRASGRSLELFF.

V and J are TRBV28 and TRBJ1-4, with no clear D. V was pared by 2 bases and J by 11 bases, with 12 bases between. Per germline, CDR1 MDHEN and CDR2 SYDVKM. CDR3 length: 13 amino acids. CDR3 region: CASSLGMADKLFF. In DNA, the CDR3 is TGTGCCAGCAGTTTAGGTATGGCGGATAAACTGTTTTTT.

The V and J genes are TRBV5-1 and TRBJ2-2; D may be TRBD1 (5 bases). CDR3 length: 16 residues. Germline CDR1 SGHRS, CDR2 YFSETQ. Trimming took 4 bases from V and 3 from J, leaving 16 bases between them. The CDR3 spells CASSPSKGVHTGELFF. The CDR3 DNA sequence: TGCGCCAGCAGCCCTTCCAAAGGGGTGCACACCGGGGAGCTGTTTTTT. Combining the CDR3 with reference TRBV5-1 and TRBJ2-2 gives the whole variable domain KAGVTQTPRYLIKTRGQQVTLSCSPISGHRSVSWYQQTPGQGLQFLFEYFSETQRNKGNFPGRFSGRQFSNSRSEMNVSTLELGDSALYLCASSPSKGVHTGELFFGEGSRLTVL.

The chain employs TRBV7-6 and TRBJ2-1, with TRBD2 matching 10 bases. The germline CDR1 and CDR2 sequences are SGHVS and FNYEAQ. The CDR3 is 17 amino acids. The V segment lost 4 bases and the J segment 7 bases; nucleotides outside the gene matches: 13. The CDR3: CASSSRRTSGPINEQFF. The CDR3, as DNA: TGTGCCAGCAGCTCACGAAGGACTAGCGGTCCGATAAATGAGCAGTTCTTC.

The chain carries TRBV9 and TRBJ1-6; 9 bases fit TRBD1. The V segment lost 3 bases and the J segment 9 bases; nucleotides outside the gene matches: 1. Germline CDR1 and CDR2: SGDLS and YYNGEE. The CDR3 has 13 residues. The CDR3 nucleotides are TGTGCCAGCAGCGAGGGACAGGGTTCACCCCTCCACTTT. As protein: CASSEGQGSPLHF.